Following are 20 T cell receptor beta chains from one sample sequenced in a study of early T cells in non-severe SARS-CoV-2 infection. TCRdb redid the calling of the 5' RACE reads with MiXCR, one entry per CDR3 protein. The sample holds about 98,000 distinct CDR3 sequences, roughly 11% seen once. What was sequenced was whole blood. The receptors stem from an adult who was a healthcare worker with PCR-confirmed SARS-CoV-2 infection or an uninfected control (not recorded which).

At least ten counts were recorded for this clonotype. The chain is built from TRBV20-1 and TRBJ1-2; D is uncertain. In germline, CDR1 is DFQATT, CDR2 SNEGSKA (reference sequence). The CDR3 has 11 amino acids. Trimming left V 3 bases short and J 6 bases short, with 8 bases between. CDR3 sequence: CSASGGNGYTF. CDR3 nucleotide sequence: TGCAGTGCTAGTGGAGGAAATGGCTACACCTTC.

This clonotype was counted ten times or more. This chain joins TRBV20-1 and TRBJ2-7; weak D call: TRBD1 (6 bases). CDR3 length: 11 residues. The V and J ends lost 6 bases and 3 bases respectively, with 9 bases between them. CDR1 is DFQATT and CDR2 is SNEGSKA in the germline V gene (reference sequence). Here the CDR3 DNA reads TGCAGTGCGGAACAGGGCTACGAGCAGTACTTC. Translating gives CSAEQGYEQYF.

Turning to this clonotype: This clone may be a read error of a much larger clone one base away. The chain combines TRBV5-1 with TRBJ1-1, with 8 bases identical to TRBD1. With 4 bases clipped from V and 4 bases from J, the junction kept 6 bases outside the gene matches. From germline, CDR1 is SGHRS and CDR2 YFSETQ. The CDR3 is 14 amino acids. This chain's CDR3 is CASSPWTGCTEAFF. The CDR3 coding sequence is TGCGCCAGCAGCCCGTGGACAGGGTGCACTGAAGCTTTCTTT.

This clonotype occurred many times. V is TRBV12-3 or TRBV12-4 and J is TRBJ2-7; TRBD2 matches 9 bases. The length of the CDR3 is 17 residues. The J segment lost 3 bases and the V segment lost 4 bases, leaving 13 bases of the junction unmatched. CDR3 in amino acids: CASSSSRGSGGFYEQYF. The CDR3 DNA is TGTGCCAGCAGTTCCTCCCGGGGTAGCGGGGGTTTCTACGAGCAGTACTTC.

The chain uses TRBV10-3 and TRBJ2-3, with D perhaps TRBD1 (6 bases). CDR1 and CDR2 (germline): ENHRY, SYGVKD. V was cut by 0 bases and J by 0 bases, with 16 bases left in between. CDR3 length: 18 residues. The CDR3 DNA reads TGTGCCATCAGTGAGTCGTTACAGGACAGAACTAGCACAGATACGCAGTATTTT. Translating it yields CAISESLQDRTSTDTQYF.

The rearrangement links TRBV12-3 or TRBV12-4 to TRBJ1-4; 9 bases are a match to TRBD1. The ends lost 6 bases at V and 1 base at J; junction bases unmatched: 6. The CDR3 extends over 16 amino acids. The CDR3 region is CASSAQGAITNEKLFF. CDR3 DNA: TGTGCCAGCAGCGCACAGGGGGCCATAACTAATGAAAAACTGTTTTTT.

This clonotype was seen repeatedly, ten times or more. The J gene is TRBJ2-3, the V gene TRBV12-3 or TRBV12-4; 7 positions match TRBD2. Trimming took 0 bases from V and 5 from J; bases not matched to a gene: 2. This CDR3 contains 14 residues. The CDR3, as DNA: TGTGCCAGCAGTTTAGCGGGAGGGGTAGATACGCAGTATTTT. Protein sequence: CASSLAGGVDTQYF.

The gene calls are TRBV12-3 or TRBV12-4 and TRBJ2-7; 9 nucleotides agree with TRBD2. J gave up 7 bases and V 6 bases, and 10 bases lay outside the gene matches. The CDR3 runs to 14 residues. The chain's CDR3 is CASRSSSGMGEQYF. The CDR3, as DNA: TGTGCCAGCAGGTCTTCTAGCGGGATGGGAGAGCAGTACTTC.

Many counts were recorded for this clonotype. The chain is built from TRBV4-1 and TRBJ2-1; 7 bases map to TRBD2. The CDR3 loop spans 15 amino acids. Germline trimming cut 1 base from V and 4 bases from J; bases unmatched to any gene: 4. From germline, CDR1 is MGHRA and CDR2 YSYEKL. The CDR3 DNA reads as TGCGCCAGCAGCCAAGGGTCGGGGGGTTACAATGAGCAGTTCTTC. Translating it yields CASSQGSGGYNEQFF.

The chain joins TRBV19 to TRBJ2-5; D may be TRBD1 or TRBD2 (5 bases each). Trimming removed 1 base from V and 0 bases from J, with 9 bases in between. This CDR3 is 15 amino acids long. Germline values: CDR1 LNHDA, CDR2 SQIVND (reference sequence). CDR3 DNA sequence: TGTGCCAGTAGTATAGGGTGGGGACACCAAGAGACCCAGTACTTC. This sequence encodes CASSIGWGHQETQYF.

This sequence joins TRBV5-5 and TRBJ2-1, with 10 bases fitting TRBD2. CDR3 length equals 20 residues. CDR1 is SGHKS and CDR2 is YYEKEE in the germline V gene (reference sequence). V shed 4 bases and J 1 base; nucleotides not matched to a gene: 17. Here the CDR3 reads CASSPLFGTSASQSYNEQFF. Here the CDR3 DNA reads TGTGCCAGCAGCCCTTTGTTTGGGACTAGCGCCTCCCAATCCTACAATGAGCAGTTCTTC.

In this sample, this clonotype turned up a few times. The V call is TRBV28, the J call TRBJ1-2; a weak D match, TRBD1 (6 bases). Germline V CDR1 and CDR2: MDHEN, SYDVKM. V lost 7 bases and J lost 5, with 14 bases in between. This CDR3 comprises 13 residues. The CDR3 region has the DNA TGTGCCAGCATCTTCCAAGGGGGTTATGGCTACACCTTC. Translated, it gives CASIFQGGYGYTF.

The chain is built from TRBV7-8 and TRBJ2-3; 8 bases are shared with TRBD2. Trimming at V came to 7 bases and at J to 6 bases, leaving 12 bases not matched to a gene. The germline gives CDR1 SGHVS, CDR2 FQNEAQ. The CDR3 runs 15 residues. The CDR3 loop reads CASIPSSGVRDTQYF. CDR3 in DNA: TGTGCCAGCATCCCGAGTAGCGGGGTCCGGGATACGCAGTATTTT. The full variable domain, in which reference TRBV7-8 and TRBJ2-3 provide the parts outside the CDR3, is GAGVSQSPRYKVAKRGQDVALRCDPISGHVSLFWYQQALGQGPEFLTYFQNEAQLDKSGLPSDRFFAERPEGSVSTLKIQRTQQEDSAVYLCASIPSSGVRDTQYFGPGTRLTVL.

This clonotype appeared a few times. The chain carries TRBV7-3 and TRBJ2-2, with D unresolved. This CDR3 spans 13 amino acids. V lost 3 bases and J 0 bases, leaving 2 bases between the germline ends. Germline V CDR1 and CDR2: SGHTA, FQGTGA. The CDR3 DNA reads as TGTGCCAGCAGCTTGCCGAACACCGGGGAGCTGTTTTTT. Translated: CASSLPNTGELFF.

The CDR3: CASTQGLAGVYNEQFF. DNA for the CDR3: TGTGCCAGCACCCAGGGTCTAGCGGGAGTCTACAATGAGCAGTTCTTC. The chain has TRBV12-3 or TRBV12-4 and TRBJ2-1; 10 nucleotides match TRBD2. This CDR3 is 16 amino acids long. Trimming cost V 7 bases and J 3 bases; bases outside gene matches: 9.

This clonotype has a count of ten or more. The genes are TRBV5-1 and TRBJ1-2; D not resolved. V lost 3 bases and J lost 0, with 6 bases in between. The CDR3 is made up of 13 amino acids. Germline V gene lookup returns CDR1 SGHRS and CDR2 YFSETQ. This chain's CDR3 is CASSSGANYGYTF. In DNA, the CDR3 is TGCGCCAGCAGCTCGGGAGCTAACTATGGCTACACCTTC.

A word on this clonotype: Since a much larger clone is just one base distant, this may be a read error. The genes are TRBV5-1 and TRBJ2-3; weak D call: TRBD1 (6 bases). In germline, CDR1 is SGHRS, CDR2 YFSETQ. CDR3 length: 14 amino acids. CDR3 DNA sequence: TGCGCCAGCAGGTTTGGGGGCGGCACAGATGCGCAGTATTTT. Encoded protein: CASRFGGGTDAQYF.

V is TRBV6-5 and J is TRBJ1-1; unclear D gene. CDR1 and CDR2 from the germline V gene are MNHEY and SVGAGI. CDR3 length: 12 amino acids. The V gene lost 4 bases and the J gene lost 7 bases, with 10 bases spanning the gap. In nucleotides, the CDR3 is TGTGCCAGCAGTTCCCGAAGTCGTGAAGCTTTCTTT. It specifies CASSSRSREAFF.

This clonotype was picked up a small number of times. The genes are TRBV9 and TRBJ2-5; D possibly corresponds to TRBD1 (6 bases). Germline V gene data show CDR1 as SGDLS and CDR2 as YYNGEE. Between the trimmed V and J ends, which lost 3 bases and 3 bases, there was a span of 6 bases. This CDR3 spans 12 amino acids. CDR3 sequence (DNA): TGTGCCAGCAGCGAGGGGGAAGAGACCCAGTACTTC. Residues: CASSEGEETQYF.

This clonotype was seen more than once but under ten times. The DNA for the CDR3 is TGTGCCTGGAGTGGACAATACCTCCTACGGGAGCAGTACTTC. Its protein product is CAWSGQYLLREQYF. V is TRBV30 and J is TRBJ2-7; D ambiguous. The CDR3 is 14 residues long. Trimming removed 1 base from V and 7 bases from J, with 17 bases in between. Germline V lookup: CDR1 GTSNPN, CDR2 SVGIG (reference sequence).